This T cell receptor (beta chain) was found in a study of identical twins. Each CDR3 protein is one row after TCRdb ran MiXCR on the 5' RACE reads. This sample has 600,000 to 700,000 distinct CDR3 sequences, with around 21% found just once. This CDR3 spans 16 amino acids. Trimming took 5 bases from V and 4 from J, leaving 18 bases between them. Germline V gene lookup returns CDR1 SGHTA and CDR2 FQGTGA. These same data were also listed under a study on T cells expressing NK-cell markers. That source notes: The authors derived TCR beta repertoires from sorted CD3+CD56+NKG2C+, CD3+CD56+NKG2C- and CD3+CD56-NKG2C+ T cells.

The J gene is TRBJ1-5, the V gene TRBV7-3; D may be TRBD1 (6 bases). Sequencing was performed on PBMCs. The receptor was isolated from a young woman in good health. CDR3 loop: CASSDSRRQGNQPQHF. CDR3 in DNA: TGTGCCAGCAGCGACTCTAGAAGGCAGGGGAATCAGCCCCAGCATTTT.